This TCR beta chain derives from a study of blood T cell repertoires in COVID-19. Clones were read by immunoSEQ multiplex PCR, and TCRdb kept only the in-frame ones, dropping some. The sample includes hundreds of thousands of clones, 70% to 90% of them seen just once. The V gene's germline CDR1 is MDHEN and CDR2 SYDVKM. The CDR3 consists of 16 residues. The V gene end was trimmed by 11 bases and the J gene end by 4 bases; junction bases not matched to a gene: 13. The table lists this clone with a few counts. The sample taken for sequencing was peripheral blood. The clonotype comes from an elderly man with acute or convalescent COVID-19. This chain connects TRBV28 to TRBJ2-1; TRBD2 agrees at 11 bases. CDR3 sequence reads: CASNPAGTSGYNEQFF. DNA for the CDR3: TGTGCCTCAAACCCGGCCGGGACTAGCGGATACAATGAGCAGTTCTTC.